The present TCR beta chain was sequenced within a study of T-cell memory formation after mild COVID-19 listed by TCRdb under 2021. Study-level background: TCR sequence clusters from the two donors were largely donor specific. Longitudinal TCRalpha and TCRbeta repertoire sequencing tracked T-cell clones expanding and contracting after mild COVID-19 in two donors. Two young, previously healthy adult volunteers made up the cohort, one male and one female. The paper's findings and limits, for the study overall: Contracting CD4+ clones were located mainly in the CM and EM memory subsets, whereas CD8+ clones were found to be enriched in EMRA. The study covered only a couple of mild cases, and larger cohorts including severe cases with pre-infection samples were considered necessary. Clones contracting from day 15 to 85 had balanced CD4/CD8 phenotypes, while a second wave expanding from day 15 to 37 was biased towards CD4+. Some responding clones were detected in pre-infection memory, suggesting pre-existing cross-reactive memory T cells joined the SARS-CoV-2 response. SARS-CoV-2 specificity was not confirmed for the second-wave clones peaking on day 37.

Sequencing was carried out with an Illumina NovaSeq 6000. cDNA libraries for TCRalpha and TCRbeta were prepared by 5'RACE using constant-segment primers, with sample barcodes and unique molecular identifiers added. RNA was extracted from every sample with Trizol reagent. Library amplification was performed in two PCR steps, and a second sample barcode and Illumina TruSeq adapters were introduced in the second step. The libraries were sequenced on an Illumina NovaSeq using 2 x 150 bp paired-end reads. On the study's bioinformatics: Demultiplexing of reads and collapsing into UMI-guided consensus sequences were performed with migec v1.2.7. Using mixcr v2.1.11, the UMI consensuses were aligned to TRA and TRB V and J templates and assembled into clonotypes. Clonotypes were classified as expanded or contracted when called significant by both edgeR and NoisET, with noise models trained on biological replicates. edgeR calls used a false discovery rate-adjusted p below 0.01 and a log2 fold-change threshold of 1. As an exploratory analysis of dynamics, PCA with hierarchical clustering was applied to max-normalized trajectories of the 1000 most abundant clonotypes. Separately sequenced CD4+ and CD8+ repertoires were used to assign a CD4 or CD8 phenotype to each responding clone. Using fastp at Q25 and MiXCR, TCRdb reprocessed the public reads and kept productive beta chains. Identical CDR3 proteins give one entry, which carries the most common genes and DNA. TCRdb assigned the V and J calls; the authors' analysis was not used. This sample holds 250,000 to 300,000 distinct CDR3 sequences; 15% to 20% were observed only once. The ten biggest clones cover 20% to 25% of the sample.

PBMCs were isolated by Ficoll-Paque density gradient centrifugation. Trimming at the junction amounts to 2 bases on V and 3 bases on J, and the germline ends lie 5 bases apart. The CDR3 covers 11 residues, taking in both the cysteine and the phenylalanine. The only DNA kept is the CDR3, 33 bases in frame from the first base. Looking up the germline V gene yields CDR1 SQVTM and CDR2 ANQGSEA. A remark on this clonotype: There is no known antigen for this receptor. No much larger clone exists at a distance of one base, and base qualities are not known.

Source material: PBMCs or a T cell subset sorted from them (not recorded which). The chain is encoded by TRBV29-1 joined to TRBJ2-7, with the D gene call left open. This sequence originates from a man aged 18 to 30 who had mild COVID-19 (a few samples of this study predate the infection). The sample titles of this study are shuffled in the database, so cell type and time point are left out; the donor was told from shared clones. The bases read TGCAGCGTTGAAACCCTCTACGAGCAGTACTTC. Its protein reads: CSVETLYEQYF.